This is a list of T cell receptor beta chains from one sample in a study of T cell responses to AZD1222 COVID-19 vaccine. Clones were sequenced by immunoSEQ multiplex PCR, and TCRdb holds only the in-frame ones, with some missing. This table has 150,000 to 160,000 clones, approximately 87% appearing once. This sample comprised peripheral blood, obtained on day 0 of MenACWY control vaccination. The receptor set was obtained from an adult in good health. CDR3s include the opening cysteine and the closing phenylalanine or tryptophan. A D gene is named only where the DNA matches it firmly. Clone size is not always given. Where it is, it says once, few, many or a class for expanded clones.

clone_size | j_call | v_call | d_call | cdr3_aa | cdr3_nt
. | TRBJ1-1 | TRBV6-1 | TRBD1 | CASSEDRANTEAFF | TGTGCCAGCAGTGAGGACAGGGCCAACACTGAAGCTTTCTTT
. | TRBJ1-2 | TRBV6-5 | . | CASMVGGFNGYTF | TGTGCCAGCATGGTGGGGGGTTTCAATGGCTACACCTTC
. | TRBJ2-7 | TRBV6-5 | . | CASSYRDWDQGDEQYF | TGTGCCAGCAGTTACCGGGACTGGGACCAGGGGGACGAGCAGTACTTC
. | TRBJ2-2 | TRBV27 | TRBD2 | CASQGVAGALGELFF | TGTGCCAGCCAAGGGGTAGCGGGAGCATTGGGGGAGCTGTTTTTT
. | TRBJ1-1 | TRBV19 | . | CASSIFAGDTEAFF | TGTGCCAGTAGTATTTTTGCGGGGGACACTGAAGCTTTCTTT
. | TRBJ1-1 | TRBV19 | . | CASSPHTEAFF | TGTGCCAGTAGCCCTCACACTGAAGCTTTCTTT
. | TRBJ1-4 | TRBV28 | . | CASSFVTGTNEKLFF | TGTGCCAGCAGTTTCGTGACAGGCACTAATGAAAAACTGTTTTTT
. | TRBJ1-4 | TRBV6-5 | . | CASSWGFNEKLFF | TGTGCCAGCAGTTGGGGTTTTAATGAAAAACTGTTTTTT
. | TRBJ2-2 | TRBV19 | . | CASSIKASPGELFF | TGTGCCAGTAGTATTAAGGCTAGCCCCGGGGAGCTGTTTTTT
. | TRBJ2-5 | TRBV5-1 | . | CASSLGQFDGETQYF | TGCGCCAGCAGCTTAGGACAGTTTGATGGAGAGACCCAGTACTTC
. | TRBJ1-3 | TRBV7-9 | TRBD1 | CASSHARGISGNTIYF | TGTGCCAGCAGCCACGCCAGGGGGATCTCTGGAAACACCATATATTTT
few | TRBJ2-5 | TRBV28 | TRBD2 | CASSGEFRTSGGRQETQYF | TGTGCCAGCAGCGGGGAGTTTAGGACTAGCGGGGGTCGTCAAGAGACCCAGTACTTC
. | TRBJ1-2 | TRBV12-3/TRBV12-4 | . | CASTPGPGGYTF | TGTGCCAGCACTCCGGGCCCGGGGGGCTACACCTTC
. | TRBJ2-1 | TRBV5-6 | . | CASSLEPRRAWNEQFF | TGTGCCAGCAGCTTGGAACCGCGGAGAGCTTGGAATGAGCAGTTCTTC
. | TRBJ2-2 | TRBV7-2 | TRBD2 | CASSLAGGPSTGELFF | TGTGCCAGCAGTCTAGCGGGAGGGCCATCCACCGGGGAGCTGTTTTTT
. | TRBJ1-4 | TRBV7-9 | . | CASSFWGPNEKLFF | TGTGCCAGCAGCTTTTGGGGGCCTAATGAAAAACTGTTTTTT
. | TRBJ1-1 | TRBV21-1 | . | CASPPPPLEDRANTEAFF | TGTGCCAGCCCTCCCCCCCCCTTAGAGGACAGGGCGAACACTGAAGCTTTCTTT
. | TRBJ2-2 | TRBV9 | . | CASRVFRGYANTGELFF | TGTGCCAGCCGGGTATTTAGGGGTTACGCGAACACCGGGGAGCTGTTTTTT
once | TRBJ2-7 | TRBV7-3 | . | CASSPRAGLVYEQYF | TGTGCCAGCAGCCCTCGGGCAGGTCTAGTCTACGAGCAGTACTTC